This record looks at one T cell receptor beta chain sequence and its context. Its antigen is undetermined. TCRdb's table, derived via immunoSEQ multiplex PCR, lists solely in-frame clones and lacks some. The sample holds hundreds of thousands of clones; around 73% are singletons and the top ten take 1.5% to 2%. After removal of 4 bases from V and 4 bases from J, the junction contained 8 bases not matched to a gene. Germline-derived CDR1 and CDR2 are SGHRS and YFSETQ. The CDR3 extends over 17 amino acids. This entry is derived from a study of shared clonotypes between healthy human individuals. Study overall: Researchers drew samples from a couple of women and a few men aged 18 to 49. General study results and limits: Only blood was sampled, and tissue TCR repertoires likely differ from blood ones.

The chain carries TRBV5-1 and TRBJ2-2, with 12 bases lining up with TRBD2. The sequenced material came from memory CD4+ T cells sorted from blood. Subset described: CD45RA-negative fraction. The TCR was taken from a woman aged 25 to 39 in good health. This CDR3 reads CASSLGLAGSFTGELFF. CDR3 bases: TGCGCCAGCAGCCTAGGACTAGCGGGATCGTTCACCGGGGAGCTGTTTTTT. Full variable domain (outside the CDR3, taken from reference TRBV5-1 and TRBJ2-2): KAGVTQTPRYLIKTRGQQVTLSCSPISGHRSVSWYQQTPGQGLQFLFEYFSETQRNKGNFPGRFSGRQFSNSRSEMNVSTLELGDSALYLCASSLGLAGSFTGELFFGEGSRLTVL.